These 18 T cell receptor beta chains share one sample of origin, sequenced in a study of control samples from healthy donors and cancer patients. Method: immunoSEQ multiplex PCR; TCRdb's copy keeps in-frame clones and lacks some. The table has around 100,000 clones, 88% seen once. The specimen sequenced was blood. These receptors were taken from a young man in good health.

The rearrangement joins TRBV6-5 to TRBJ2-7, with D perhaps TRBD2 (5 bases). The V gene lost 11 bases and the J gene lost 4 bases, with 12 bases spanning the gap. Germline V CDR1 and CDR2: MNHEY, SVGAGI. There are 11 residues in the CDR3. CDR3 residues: CACGYPYEQYF. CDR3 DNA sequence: TGTGCCTGCGGGTACCCGTACGAGCAGTACTTC.

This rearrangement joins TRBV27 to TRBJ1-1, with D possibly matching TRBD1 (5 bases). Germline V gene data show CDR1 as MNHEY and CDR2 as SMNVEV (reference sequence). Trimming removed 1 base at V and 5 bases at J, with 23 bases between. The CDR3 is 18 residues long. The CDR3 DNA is TGTGCCAGCAGTTTATTTTCCACCTGGCTGGGGGTGGGTACTGAAGCTTTCTTT. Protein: CASSLFSTWLGVGTEAFF.

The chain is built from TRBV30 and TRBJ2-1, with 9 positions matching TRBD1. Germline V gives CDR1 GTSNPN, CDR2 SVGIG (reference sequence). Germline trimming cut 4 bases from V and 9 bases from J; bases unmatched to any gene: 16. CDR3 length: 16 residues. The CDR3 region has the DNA TGTGCCTGGACCTACCCCGGGACAGGGCCTTATGGTGAGCAGTTCTTC. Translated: CAWTYPGTGPYGEQFF.

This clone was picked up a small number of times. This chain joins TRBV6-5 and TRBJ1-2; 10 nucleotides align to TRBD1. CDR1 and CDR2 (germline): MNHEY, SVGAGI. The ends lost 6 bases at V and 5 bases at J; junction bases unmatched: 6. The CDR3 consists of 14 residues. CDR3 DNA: TGTGCCAGCAGACCCGACAGGGGGCCTTATGGCTACACCTTC. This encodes CASRPDRGPYGYTF.

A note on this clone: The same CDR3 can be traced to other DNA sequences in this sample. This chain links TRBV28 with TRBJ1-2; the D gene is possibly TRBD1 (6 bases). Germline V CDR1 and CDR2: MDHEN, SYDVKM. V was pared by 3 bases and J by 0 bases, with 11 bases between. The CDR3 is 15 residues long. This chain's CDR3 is CASSLLDSANYGYTF. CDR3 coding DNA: TGTGCCAGCAGTTTGTTGGACAGCGCTAACTATGGCTACACCTTC.

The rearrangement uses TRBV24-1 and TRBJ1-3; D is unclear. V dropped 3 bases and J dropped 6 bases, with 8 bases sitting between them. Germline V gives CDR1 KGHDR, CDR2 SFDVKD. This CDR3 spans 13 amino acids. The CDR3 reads CATSDPGVNTIYF. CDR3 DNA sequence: TGTGCCACCAGTGATCCCGGGGTAAACACCATATATTTT.

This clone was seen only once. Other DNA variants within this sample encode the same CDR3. The CDR3, as DNA: TGTGCCAGCTCACCCGGTAGCTCCTATAATTCACCCCTCCACTTT. It yields the protein CASSPGSSYNSPLHF. The chain couples TRBV18 to TRBJ1-6; D is ambiguous. CDR3 length equals 15 residues. Trimming left V 3 bases short and J 0 bases short, with 6 bases between. Germline V gene data show CDR1 as KGHSH and CDR2 as LQKENI.

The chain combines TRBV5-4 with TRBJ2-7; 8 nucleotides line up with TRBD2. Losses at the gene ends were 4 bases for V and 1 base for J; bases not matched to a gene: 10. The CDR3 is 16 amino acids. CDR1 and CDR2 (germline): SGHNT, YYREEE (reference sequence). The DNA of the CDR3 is TGTGCCAGCAGCCCGGGGGGGGCGGGGAGATCCTACGAGCAGTACTTC. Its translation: CASSPGGAGRSYEQYF.

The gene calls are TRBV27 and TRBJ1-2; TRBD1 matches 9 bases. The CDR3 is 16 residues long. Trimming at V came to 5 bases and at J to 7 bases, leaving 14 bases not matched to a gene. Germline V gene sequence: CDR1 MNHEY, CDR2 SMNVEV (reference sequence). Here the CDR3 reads CASSRLKTGQGSGYTF. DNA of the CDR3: TGTGCCAGCAGTCGACTCAAAACGGGACAGGGCTCTGGCTACACCTTC.

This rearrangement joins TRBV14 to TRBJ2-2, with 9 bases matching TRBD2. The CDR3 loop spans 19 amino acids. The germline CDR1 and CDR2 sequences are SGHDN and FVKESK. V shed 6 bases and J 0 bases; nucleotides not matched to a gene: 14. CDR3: CASSNYWTSVTANTGELFF. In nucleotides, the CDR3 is TGTGCCAGCAGTAATTACTGGACTAGCGTAACCGCGAACACCGGGGAGCTGTTTTTT. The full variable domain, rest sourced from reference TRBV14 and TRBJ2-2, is EAGVTQFPSHSVIEKGQTVTLRCDPISGHDNLYWYRRVMGKEIKFLLHFVKESKQDESGMPNNRFLAERTGGTYSTLKVQPAELEDSGVYFCASSNYWTSVTANTGELFFGEGSRLTVL.

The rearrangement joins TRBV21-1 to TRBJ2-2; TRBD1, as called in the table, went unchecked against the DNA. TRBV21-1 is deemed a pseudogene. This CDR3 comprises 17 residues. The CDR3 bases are TGTGCCAGCAACACATTCCGGGACAGGGACGAGGCCGGGGAGCTGTTTTTT. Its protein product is CASNTFRDRDEAGELFF.

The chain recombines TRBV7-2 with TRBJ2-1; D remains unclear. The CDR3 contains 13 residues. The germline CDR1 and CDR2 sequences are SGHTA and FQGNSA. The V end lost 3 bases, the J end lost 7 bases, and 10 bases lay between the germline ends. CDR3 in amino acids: CASSFQVGNEQFF. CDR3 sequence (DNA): TGTGCCAGCAGCTTTCAGGTCGGGAATGAGCAGTTCTTC.

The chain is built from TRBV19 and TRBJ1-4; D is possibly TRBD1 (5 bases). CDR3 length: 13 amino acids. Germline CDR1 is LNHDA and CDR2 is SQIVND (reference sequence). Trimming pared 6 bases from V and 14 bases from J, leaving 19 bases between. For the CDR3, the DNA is TGTGCCAGTAGGGGGCTCAGGAGGGTAAGGCTGTTTTTT. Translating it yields CASRGLRRVRLFF. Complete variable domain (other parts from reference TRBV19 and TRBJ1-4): DGGITQSPKYLFRKEGQNVTLSCEQNLNHDAMYWYRQDPGQGLRLIYYSQIVNDFQKGDIAEGYSVSREKKESFPLTVTSAQKNPTAFYLCASRGLRRVRLFFGSGTQLSVL.

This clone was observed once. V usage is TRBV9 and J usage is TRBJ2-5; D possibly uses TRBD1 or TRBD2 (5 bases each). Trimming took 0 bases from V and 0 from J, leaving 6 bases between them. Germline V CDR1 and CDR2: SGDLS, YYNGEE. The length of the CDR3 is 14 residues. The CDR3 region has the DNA TGTGCCAGCAGCGTAGGGGGGTACCAAGAGACCCAGTACTTC. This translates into CASSVGGYQETQYF.

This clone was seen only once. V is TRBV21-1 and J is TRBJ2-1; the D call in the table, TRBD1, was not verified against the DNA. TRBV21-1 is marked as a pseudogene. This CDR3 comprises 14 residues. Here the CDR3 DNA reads TGTGCCAGCAGGACAGGAGACACCTACAATGAGCAGTTCTTC. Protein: CASRTGDTYNEQFF.

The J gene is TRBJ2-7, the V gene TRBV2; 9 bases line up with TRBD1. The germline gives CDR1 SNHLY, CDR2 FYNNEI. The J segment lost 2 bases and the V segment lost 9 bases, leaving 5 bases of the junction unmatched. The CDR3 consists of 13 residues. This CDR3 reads CASRTGAAYEQYF. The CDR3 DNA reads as TGTGCCAGTCGGACAGGGGCTGCCTACGAGCAGTACTTC.

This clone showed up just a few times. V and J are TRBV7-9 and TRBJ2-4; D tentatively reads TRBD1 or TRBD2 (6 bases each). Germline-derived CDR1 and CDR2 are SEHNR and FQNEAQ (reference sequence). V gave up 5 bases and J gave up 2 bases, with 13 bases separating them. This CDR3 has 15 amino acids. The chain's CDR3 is CASSPPGASKNIQYF. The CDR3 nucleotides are TGTGCCAGCAGCCCCCCGGGGGCGTCCAAAAACATTCAGTACTTC.

The CDR3 coding sequence is TGTGCCAGCAACGCGGGCGAAGAGACCCAGTACTTC. This sequence encodes CASNAGEETQYF. This sequence joins TRBV7-9 and TRBJ2-5; D perhaps matches TRBD2 (5 bases). Germline CDR1 SEHNR, CDR2 FQNEAQ (reference sequence). The CDR3 sequence is 12 residues long. Trimming took 7 bases from V and 3 from J, leaving 9 bases between them.